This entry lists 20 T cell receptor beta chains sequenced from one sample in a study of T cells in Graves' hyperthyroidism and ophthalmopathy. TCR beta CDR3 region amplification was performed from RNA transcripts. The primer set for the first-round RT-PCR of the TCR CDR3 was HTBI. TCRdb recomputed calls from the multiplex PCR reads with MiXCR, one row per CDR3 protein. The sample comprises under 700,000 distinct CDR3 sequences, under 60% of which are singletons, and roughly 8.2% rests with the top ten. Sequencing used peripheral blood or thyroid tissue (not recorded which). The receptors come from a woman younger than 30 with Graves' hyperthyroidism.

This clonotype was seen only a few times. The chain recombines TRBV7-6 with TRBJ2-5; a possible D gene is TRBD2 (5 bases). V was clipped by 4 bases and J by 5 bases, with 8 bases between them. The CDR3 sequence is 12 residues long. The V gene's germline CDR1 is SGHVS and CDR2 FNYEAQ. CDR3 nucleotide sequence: TGTGCCAGCAGCTGGGAGCGGGAGACCCAGTACTTC. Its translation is CASSWERETQYF. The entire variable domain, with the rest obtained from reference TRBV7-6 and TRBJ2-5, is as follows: GAGVSQSPRYKVTKRGQDVALRCDPISGHVSLYWYRQALGQGPEFLTYFNYEAQQDKSGLPNDRFSAERPEGSISTLTIQRTEQRDSAMYRCASSWERETQYFGPGTRLLVL.

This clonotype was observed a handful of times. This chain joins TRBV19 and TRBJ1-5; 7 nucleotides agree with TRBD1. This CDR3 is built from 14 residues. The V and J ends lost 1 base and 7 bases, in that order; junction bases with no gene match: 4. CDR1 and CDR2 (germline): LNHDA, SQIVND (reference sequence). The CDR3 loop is CASSIGDRGQPQHF. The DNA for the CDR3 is TGTGCCAGTAGTATAGGGGACAGAGGCCAGCCCCAGCATTTT. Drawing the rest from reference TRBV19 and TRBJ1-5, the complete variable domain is DGGITQSPKYLFRKEGQNVTLSCEQNLNHDAMYWYRQDPGQGLRLIYYSQIVNDFQKGDIAEGYSVSREKKESFPLTVTSAQKNPTAFYLCASSIGDRGQPQHFGDGTRLSIL.

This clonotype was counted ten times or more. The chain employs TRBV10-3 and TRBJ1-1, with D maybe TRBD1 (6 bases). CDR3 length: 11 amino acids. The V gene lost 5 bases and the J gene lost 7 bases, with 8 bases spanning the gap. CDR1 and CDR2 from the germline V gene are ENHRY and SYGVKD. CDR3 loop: CAISSGVEAFF. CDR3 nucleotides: TGTGCCATCAGTTCAGGGGTTGAAGCTTTCTTT.

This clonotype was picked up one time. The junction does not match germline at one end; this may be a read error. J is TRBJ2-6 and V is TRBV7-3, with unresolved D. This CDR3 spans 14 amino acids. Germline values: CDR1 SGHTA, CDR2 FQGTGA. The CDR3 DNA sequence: TGTGCCGGCAGCAAAAACGGTGGGGCCAACGTCCTGACTTTC. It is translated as CAGSKNGGANVLTF.

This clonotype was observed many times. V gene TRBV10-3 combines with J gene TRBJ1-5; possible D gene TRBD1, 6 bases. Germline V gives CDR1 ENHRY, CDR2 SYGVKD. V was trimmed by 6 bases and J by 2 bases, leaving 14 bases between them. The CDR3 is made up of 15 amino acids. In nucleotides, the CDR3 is TGTGCCATCAGCGACTTGGGGGCCCGCAATCAGCCCCAGCATTTT. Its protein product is CAISDLGARNQPQHF.

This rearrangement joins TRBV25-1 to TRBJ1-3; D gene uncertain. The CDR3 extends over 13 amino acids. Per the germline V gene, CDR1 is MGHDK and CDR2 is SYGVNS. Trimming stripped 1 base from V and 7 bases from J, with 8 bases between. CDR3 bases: TGTGCCAGCAGTGAATTCGAGTTTAACACCATATATTTT. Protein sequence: CASSEFEFNTIYF.

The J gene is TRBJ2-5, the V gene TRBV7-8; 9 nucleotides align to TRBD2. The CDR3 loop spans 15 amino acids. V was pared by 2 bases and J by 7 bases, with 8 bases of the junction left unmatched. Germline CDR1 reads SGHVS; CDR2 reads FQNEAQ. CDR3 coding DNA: TGTGCCAGCAGCTTAAGGGGACTAGCTGTTGTGACCCAGTACTTC. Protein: CASSLRGLAVVTQYF.

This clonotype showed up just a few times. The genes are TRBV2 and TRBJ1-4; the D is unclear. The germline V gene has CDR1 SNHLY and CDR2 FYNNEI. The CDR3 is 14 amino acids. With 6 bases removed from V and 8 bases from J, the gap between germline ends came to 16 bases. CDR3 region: CASSFTRHGEKLFF. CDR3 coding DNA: TGTGCCAGCAGCTTCACCCGGCATGGCGAAAAACTGTTTTTT.

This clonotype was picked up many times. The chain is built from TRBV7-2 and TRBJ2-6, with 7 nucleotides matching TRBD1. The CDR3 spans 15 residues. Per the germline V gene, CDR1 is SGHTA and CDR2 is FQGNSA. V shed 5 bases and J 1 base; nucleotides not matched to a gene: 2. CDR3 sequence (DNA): TGTGCCAGCAGCCCACAGGGGTCTGGGGCCAACGTCCTGACTTTC. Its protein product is CASSPQGSGANVLTF.

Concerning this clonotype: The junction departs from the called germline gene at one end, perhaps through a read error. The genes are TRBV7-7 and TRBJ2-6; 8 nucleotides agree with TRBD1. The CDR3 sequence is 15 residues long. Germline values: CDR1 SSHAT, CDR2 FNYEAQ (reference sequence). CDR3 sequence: CASSSGQGGANVLTF. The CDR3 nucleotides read TGTGCTAGCAGCTCAGGACAGGGCGGGGCCAACGTCCTGACTTTC.

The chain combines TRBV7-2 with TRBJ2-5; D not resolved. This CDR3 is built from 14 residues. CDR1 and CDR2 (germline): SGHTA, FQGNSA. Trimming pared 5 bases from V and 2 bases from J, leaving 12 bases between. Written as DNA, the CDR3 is TGTGCCAGCAGCATATACCGGGCTCAAGAGACCCAGTACTTC. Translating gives CASSIYRAQETQYF.

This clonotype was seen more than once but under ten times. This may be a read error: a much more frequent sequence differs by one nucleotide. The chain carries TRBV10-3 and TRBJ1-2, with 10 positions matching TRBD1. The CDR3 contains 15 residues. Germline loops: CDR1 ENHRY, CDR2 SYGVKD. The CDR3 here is CASSESRTGGSGYTF. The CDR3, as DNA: TGTGCCAGCAGTGAGTCTAGGACAGGGGGTTCTGGCTACACCTTC.

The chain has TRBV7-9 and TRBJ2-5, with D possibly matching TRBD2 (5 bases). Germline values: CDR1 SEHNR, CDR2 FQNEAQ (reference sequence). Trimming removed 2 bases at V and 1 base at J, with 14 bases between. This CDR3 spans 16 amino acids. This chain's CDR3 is CASSLRPTRIQETQYF. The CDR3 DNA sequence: TGTGCCAGCAGCTTAAGGCCTACTAGGATCCAAGAGACCCAGTACTTC. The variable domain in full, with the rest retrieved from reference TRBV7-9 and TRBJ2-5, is DTGVSQNPRHKITKRGQNVTFRCDPISEHNRLYWYRQTLGQGPEFLTYFQNEAQLEKSRLLSDRFSAERPKGSFSTLEIQRTEQGDSAMYLCASSLRPTRIQETQYFGPGTRLLVL.

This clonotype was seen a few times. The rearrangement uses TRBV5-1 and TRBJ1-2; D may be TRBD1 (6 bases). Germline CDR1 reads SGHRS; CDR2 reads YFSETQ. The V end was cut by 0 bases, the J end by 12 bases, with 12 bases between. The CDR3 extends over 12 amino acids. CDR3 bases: TGCGCCAGCAGCTTGGCAACAGGGCACCACACCTTC. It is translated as CASSLATGHHTF.

The CDR3 bases are TGTGCCACGTCGGGAGGAGGGACCTACGAGCAGTTCTTC. Its translation: CATSGGGTYEQFF. J is TRBJ2-7 and V is TRBV10-3; 7 bases line up with TRBD2. The J call is doubtful: the DNA matches TRBJ2-1 better. CDR1 and CDR2 (germline): ENHRY, SYGVKD. This CDR3 comprises 13 residues.

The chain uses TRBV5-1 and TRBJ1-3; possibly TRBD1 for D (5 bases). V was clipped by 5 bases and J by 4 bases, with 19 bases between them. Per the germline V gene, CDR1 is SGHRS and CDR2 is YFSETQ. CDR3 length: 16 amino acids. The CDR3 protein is CASSRWDWGTGNTIYF. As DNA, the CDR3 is TGCGCCAGCAGTAGGTGGGATTGGGGCACCGGAAACACCATATATTTT.

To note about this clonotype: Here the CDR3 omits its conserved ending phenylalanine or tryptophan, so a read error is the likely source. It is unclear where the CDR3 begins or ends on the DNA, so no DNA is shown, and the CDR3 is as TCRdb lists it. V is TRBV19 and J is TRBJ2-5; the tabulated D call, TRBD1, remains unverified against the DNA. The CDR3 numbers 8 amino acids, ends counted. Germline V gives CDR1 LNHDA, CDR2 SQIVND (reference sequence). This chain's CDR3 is CASRTQGG.

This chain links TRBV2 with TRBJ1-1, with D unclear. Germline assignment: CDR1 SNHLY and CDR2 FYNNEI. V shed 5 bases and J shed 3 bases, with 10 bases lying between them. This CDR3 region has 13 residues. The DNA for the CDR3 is TGTGCCAGCAGTTTCCCCCCCCACACTGAAGCTTTCTTT. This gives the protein CASSFPPHTEAFF.

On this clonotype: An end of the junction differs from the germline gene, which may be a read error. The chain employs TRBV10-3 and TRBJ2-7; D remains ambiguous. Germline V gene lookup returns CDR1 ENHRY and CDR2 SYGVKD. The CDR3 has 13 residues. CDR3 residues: CASSFPLSNEQYF. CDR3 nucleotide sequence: TGTGCCAGCAGTTTCCCCTTGAGTAACGAGCAGTACTTC.

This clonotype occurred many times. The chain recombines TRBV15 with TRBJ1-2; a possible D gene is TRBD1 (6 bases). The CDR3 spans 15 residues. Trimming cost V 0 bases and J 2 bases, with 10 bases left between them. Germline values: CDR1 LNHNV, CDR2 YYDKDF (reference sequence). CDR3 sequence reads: CATSRDGGQNYGYTF. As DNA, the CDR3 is TGTGCCACCAGCAGAGATGGAGGACAGAACTATGGCTACACCTTC.